This TCR beta chain was sequenced during a study of OX40 agonist ivuxolimab in advanced cancers. Looking at the study overall: Dose-escalation patients suffered from hepatocellular carcinoma, melanoma, renal cell or head and neck cancer. A mean age of about 59 years, range roughly 20 to 85, was recorded, and 82.7% were male. Study results and limitations: On average, CD8+ T cells had more expanded clones than CD4+.

The trim removed 4 bases at V and 4 bases at J, leaving 2 bases unmatched. Germline-derived CDR1 and CDR2 are SQVTM and ANQGSEA. CDR3 length: 12 residues. Peripheral blood came from all dose cohorts at three timepoints. This clone was seen just once. The antigen remains unidentified. Sequenced by immunoSEQ multiplex PCR; TCRdb stores in-frame clones only, minus some. The sample lists fewer than 100,000 clones; roughly 90% were seen once. This clonotype was obtained from an adult with an advanced solid tumor such as melanoma, head and neck, liver or kidney cancer. This chain links TRBV29-1 with TRBJ1-2; 8 positions match TRBD1. The specimen was CD4+ or CD8+ T cells sorted from blood, collected in a trial of the OX40 agonist ivuxolimab. CDR3 residues: CSVVTGGYGYTF. CDR3 bases: TGCAGCGTTGTTACAGGGGGCTATGGCTACACCTTC.